The 32 T cell receptor beta chains below were found in one sample sequenced in a study of beta chain features in type 1 diabetes. Study-level results: TCRB CDR3 length was moderately but significantly reduced in all four CD4+ subsets of Type 1 diabetes patients.

All of the isolated RNA was reverse transcribed, so expressed TCRB transcripts were sequenced. TCRdb's table, derived via immunoSEQ multiplex PCR, lists solely in-frame clones and lacks some. This sample has some 330,000 clones, with roughly an eighth found just once. The antigens for these receptors are not known. Sequenced material: naive CD4+ T cells from blood. Receptors were obtained from a woman between 18 and 29 years old with type 1 diabetes.

This sequence joins TRBV1 and TRBJ1-5; the D segment call TRBD1 is taken from the table without a DNA check. TRBV1 is given as a pseudogene. The CDR3 is made up of 13 amino acids. The CDR3 nucleotides are TGCACCAGCAGCCAGACAGGGGATCAGCCCCAGCATTTT. Residues: CTSSQTGDQPQHF.

This clone appeared a few times. The chain uses TRBV7-9 and TRBJ2-3; D might be TRBD2 (5 bases). This CDR3 is 14 amino acids long. Trimming stripped 4 bases from V and 4 bases from J, with 12 bases between. Germline CDR1 SEHNR, CDR2 FQNEAQ (reference sequence). Here the CDR3 reads CASSSPGSSDTQYF. The DNA of the CDR3 is TGTGCCAGCAGCTCTCCGGGGAGTTCAGATACGCAGTATTTT.

V gene TRBV13 combines with J gene TRBJ1-2; 9 bases are a match to TRBD1. V lost 7 bases to trimming and J lost 7 bases; unmatched junction nucleotides: 10. The V gene's germline CDR1 is PRHDT and CDR2 FYEKMQ (reference sequence). This CDR3 region has 14 residues. The DNA of the CDR3 is TGTGCCAGCAAGGCCGCGGGACAGGGCGGTGGCTACACCTTC. It encodes CASKAAGQGGGYTF.

This chain uses TRBV11-2 with TRBJ2-5, with D hard to call. Germline V gene lookup returns CDR1 SGHAT and CDR2 FQNNGV. The CDR3 totals 12 residues. V was trimmed by 3 bases and J by 7 bases, leaving 9 bases between them. CDR3 region: CASSLGRRTQYF. CDR3 coding DNA: TGTGCCAGCAGCTTGGGTAGGAGGACCCAGTACTTC.

V usage is TRBV10-3 and J usage is TRBJ2-1, with D tentatively TRBD2 (6 bases). This CDR3 is built from 13 residues. Germline CDR1 ENHRY, CDR2 SYGVKD. The ends were cut back, 7 bases at V and 7 bases at J, with 14 bases in the middle. DNA of the CDR3: TGTGCCATCAAAGGAGGGCCGAGAAATGAGCAGTTCTTC. Amino acid sequence: CAIKGGPRNEQFF.

V is TRBV10-1 and J is TRBJ1-2; D uncertain. Germline assignment: CDR1 WNHNN and CDR2 SYGVQD (reference sequence). This CDR3 is 13 amino acids long. Deletions cut 2 bases from V and 5 bases from J, with 9 bases between. Written as DNA, the CDR3 is TGCGCCAGCAGTGAGATCAGAGGGTATGGCTACACCTTC. Amino acid sequence: CASSEIRGYGYTF.

The chain carries TRBV7-2 and TRBJ2-3, with 9 bases lining up with TRBD1. Germline loops: CDR1 SGHTA, CDR2 FQGNSA. J was trimmed by 6 bases and V by 2 bases; bases with no gene match: 12. This CDR3 spans 17 amino acids. CDR3 sequence (DNA): TGTGCCAGCAGCTTATGGGTTGGGGGGACAGGGCGCGATACGCAGTATTTT. It yields the protein CASSLWVGGTGRDTQYF. The whole variable domain, filled in from reference TRBV7-2 and TRBJ2-3, reads GAGVSQSPSNKVTEKGKDVELRCDPISGHTALYWYRQSLGQGLEFLIYFQGNSAPDKSGLPSDRFSAERTGGSVSTLTIQRTQQEDSAVYLCASSLWVGGTGRDTQYFGPGTRLTVL.

The chain combines TRBV28 with TRBJ2-5; D is possibly TRBD1 (7 bases). Germline values: CDR1 MDHEN, CDR2 SYDVKM. V lost 5 bases to trimming and J lost 5 bases, with 18 bases between them. CDR3 length: 15 residues. The CDR3 sequence: CASSNPQGGWETQYF. The CDR3 DNA follows: TGTGCCAGCAGTAACCCCCAGGGGGGCTGGGAGACCCAGTACTTC.

V is TRBV5-4 and J is TRBJ2-5; D gene ambiguous. The ends were cut back, 1 base at V and 3 bases at J, with 7 bases in the middle. CDR3 length: 13 residues. Per the germline V gene, CDR1 is SGHNT and CDR2 is YYREEE (reference sequence). CDR3 in amino acids: CASSLLAKETQYF. The CDR3 DNA reads as TGTGCCAGCAGCTTGTTGGCCAAAGAGACCCAGTACTTC.

DNA for the CDR3: TGTGCCAGCAGCTTAACCCCCACGGGACAGGGGGCCTCTGGCTACACCTTC. Protein sequence: CASSLTPTGQGASGYTF. V is TRBV7-9 and J is TRBJ1-2; the match to TRBD1 covers 12 bases. The CDR3 extends over 17 amino acids. V trimming: 2 bases; J trimming: 7 bases; junction bases outside the gene matches: 11. Germline-derived CDR1 and CDR2 are SEHNR and FQNEAQ (reference sequence).

In its sample, this clone was seen a few times. CDR3: CASTSSGGNTGELFF. The DNA of the CDR3 is TGTGCCAGTACCTCTAGCGGGGGGAACACCGGGGAGCTGTTTTTT. V and J are TRBV19 and TRBJ2-2; 10 nucleotides match TRBD2. Germline-derived CDR1 and CDR2 are LNHDA and SQIVND (reference sequence). V shed 7 bases, J shed 1 base, and the junction held 3 bases outside the gene matches. The CDR3 is 15 amino acids.

This clone occurred a few times. The CDR3 protein is CSVLELGETQYF. DNA of the CDR3: TGCAGCGTTCTAGAATTGGGAGAGACCCAGTACTTC. The rearrangement uses TRBV29-1 and TRBJ2-5, with D hard to call. Germline CDR1 reads SQVTM; CDR2 reads ANQGSEA. This CDR3 is built from 12 residues. Trimming took 5 bases from V and 4 from J, leaving 11 bases between them.

The rearrangement joins TRBV4-3 to TRBJ1-1, with D possibly matching TRBD1 (5 bases). The CDR3 is made up of 16 amino acids. CDR1 LGHNA and CDR2 YSLEER come from the germline V gene. V was cut by 0 bases and J by 0 bases, with 11 bases left in between. The CDR3 loop reads CASSQDRDSMNTEAFF. In nucleotides, the CDR3 is TGCGCCAGCAGCCAAGACCGGGACTCCATGAACACTGAAGCTTTCTTT.

In this sample, this clone turned up a few times. The V call is TRBV29-1, the J call TRBJ2-4; 13 bases align to TRBD2. This CDR3 spans 11 amino acids. In germline, CDR1 is SQVTM, CDR2 ANQGSEA. Germline trimming cut 5 bases from V and 16 bases from J; bases unmatched to any gene: 5. The DNA for the CDR3 is TGCAGCGTTACTAGCGGGAGGGCAGCCTACTTC. Translation gives CSVTSGRAAYF.

This clone has just a few counts. The chain links TRBV11-2 to TRBJ2-3; D is uncertain. The CDR3 loop spans 12 amino acids. CDR1 and CDR2 (germline): SGHAT, FQNNGV. V shed 3 bases and J shed 6 bases, with 7 bases lying between them. The CDR3 coding sequence is TGTGCCAGCAGCTTTGGTGAGGATACGCAGTATTTT. Translating it yields CASSFGEDTQYF.

This clone has a handful of counts. The genes are TRBV27 and TRBJ1-1; D gene ambiguous. The germline V and J ends were trimmed by 2 bases and 4 bases, with 11 bases remaining between them. Looked up from germline, CDR1 is MNHEY and CDR2 is SMNVEV (reference sequence). The CDR3 length is 14 residues. The DNA for the CDR3 is TGTGCCAGCAGTTTACGAGAGCCGGGCACTGAAGCTTTCTTT. Its translation is CASSLREPGTEAFF.

This clone was counted a few times. The chain has TRBV30 and TRBJ2-1; tentatively, D is TRBD2 (6 bases). V was trimmed by 0 bases and J by 1 base, leaving 16 bases between them. CDR3 length equals 17 residues. CDR1 GTSNPN and CDR2 SVGIG come from the germline V gene (reference sequence). The DNA of the CDR3 is TGTGCCTGGAGTGTACATCTGGTTAGCGGATCCTACAATGAGCAGTTCTTC. This codes for CAWSVHLVSGSYNEQFF.

In its sample, this clone was seen a few times. This chain uses TRBV7-9 with TRBJ1-6, with D perhaps matching TRBD1 (6 bases). The CDR3 runs 13 residues. Trimming removed 5 bases from V and 8 bases from J, with 10 bases in between. From germline, CDR1 is SEHNR and CDR2 FQNEAQ (reference sequence). CDR3 nucleotide sequence: TGTGCCAGCAGCCCCCGACAGGATTCACCCCTCCACTTT. Translation gives CASSPRQDSPLHF.

This clone turned up a few times. The chain uses TRBV7-2 and TRBJ2-1; TRBD2 aligns across 8 bases. The V gene end was trimmed by 3 bases and the J gene end by 7 bases; junction bases not matched to a gene: 8. The CDR3 covers 15 residues. Germline values: CDR1 SGHTA, CDR2 FQGNSA. CDR3 bases: TGTGCCAGCAGCTTTAGGCGGGGGGAATCGAATGAGCAGTTCTTC. This translates into CASSFRRGESNEQFF.

This clone was found a few times. The chain joins TRBV27 to TRBJ1-5; no firm D call. Trimming removed 7 bases at V and 5 bases at J, with 15 bases between. This CDR3 has 14 amino acids. Germline CDR1 MNHEY, CDR2 SMNVEV (reference sequence). The CDR3 loop reads CASKAIAGDQPQHF. The DNA for the CDR3 is TGTGCCAGCAAAGCCATCGCCGGTGATCAGCCCCAGCATTTT.

A few counts support this clone. V and J are TRBV4-3 and TRBJ2-1, with 11 bases identical to TRBD2. Trimming at V came to 1 base and at J to 5 bases, leaving 10 bases not matched to a gene. Germline lookup yields CDR1 LGHNA and CDR2 YSLEER. CDR3 length: 18 residues. The CDR3 protein is CASSQGQFGTSGNNEQFF. CDR3 nucleotide sequence: TGCGCCAGCAGCCAAGGTCAATTCGGGACTAGCGGAAACAATGAGCAGTTCTTC.

CDR3 DNA sequence: TGTGCCAGCAGCCAAGGCGATAAGCGGGGGGGACAAGAGACCCAGTACTTC. Translation gives CASSQGDKRGGQETQYF. The rearrangement joins TRBV14 to TRBJ2-5; 10 nucleotides align to TRBD2. Germline V gives CDR1 SGHDN, CDR2 FVKESK. Germline trimming cut 1 base from V and 2 bases from J; bases unmatched to any gene: 7. The CDR3 extends over 17 amino acids.

This chain links TRBV15 with TRBJ2-7, with 7 bases aligning to TRBD1. J was trimmed by 5 bases and V by 0 bases; bases with no gene match: 10. Germline V gene data show CDR1 as LNHNV and CDR2 as YYDKDF (reference sequence). The CDR3 covers 16 residues. CDR3 residues: CATSRDGQVPFDEQYF. CDR3 nucleotide sequence: TGTGCCACCAGCAGAGATGGACAGGTCCCGTTTGACGAGCAGTACTTC.

This clone came up a few times. The V gene is TRBV6-5, the J gene TRBJ2-7; D possibly corresponds to TRBD1 (6 bases). CDR1 and CDR2 from the germline V gene are MNHEY and SVGAGI. The V end lost 3 bases, the J end lost 7 bases, and 19 bases lay between the germline ends. The CDR3 contains 15 residues. This CDR3 is CASSYDARSRGEQYF. The CDR3 coding sequence is TGTGCCAGCAGTTATGATGCGAGGTCCAGGGGAGAGCAGTACTTC.

The chain employs TRBV18 and TRBJ2-1, with TRBD1 matching 8 bases. V lost 1 base, J lost 10 bases, and 6 bases stayed unmatched. This CDR3 spans 14 amino acids. Per germline, CDR1 KGHSH and CDR2 LQKENI. CDR3 nucleotide sequence: TGTGCCAGCTCACCACTGACAGGGGAAGGAGAGCAGTTCTTC. This encodes CASSPLTGEGEQFF.

This chain uses TRBV6-5 with TRBJ2-5; maybe TRBD2 (6 bases). The CDR3 spans 15 residues. Germline lookup yields CDR1 MNHEY and CDR2 SVGAGI. Trimming stripped 6 bases from V and 0 bases from J, with 14 bases between. CDR3 in DNA: TGTGCCAGCAGGCTCGGGACTCAGTACCAAGAGACCCAGTACTTC. Protein product: CASRLGTQYQETQYF.

The V call is TRBV30, the J call TRBJ2-2; maybe TRBD1 (6 bases). CDR1 is GTSNPN and CDR2 is SVGIG in the germline V gene (reference sequence). This CDR3 is built from 14 residues. V was shortened by 2 bases and J by 4 bases, with 11 bases between the two germline ends. CDR3 DNA: TGTGCCTGGAGTCCCTTGGGGGCCACCGGGGAGCTGTTTTTT. Its translation: CAWSPLGATGELFF.

V gene TRBV28 combines with J gene TRBJ2-5; perhaps TRBD1 as D (6 bases). Between the trimmed V and J ends, which lost 2 bases and 7 bases, there was a span of 14 bases. From germline, CDR1 is MDHEN and CDR2 SYDVKM. CDR3 length: 14 residues. The CDR3 DNA sequence: TGTGCCAGCAGTTTACCCCACAGGGTCGGGACCCAGTACTTC. Its protein is CASSLPHRVGTQYF.

The table lists this clone with a few counts. This chain uses TRBV4-3 with TRBJ2-5; 10 bases align to TRBD2. V gave up 5 bases and J gave up 5 bases; unmatched junction bases: 5. Per germline, CDR1 LGHNA and CDR2 YSLEER. CDR3 length equals 14 residues. In DNA, the CDR3 is TGCGCCAGCAGCGGCACAGCGGGAGGGGAGACCCAGTACTTC. It is translated as CASSGTAGGETQYF.

To note about this clone: Other DNA sequences from this sample encode an identical CDR3 as well. The gene calls are TRBV2 and TRBJ1-2; D possibly corresponds to TRBD1 (5 bases). Trimming took off 1 base at V and 5 bases at J, with 5 bases between the two ends. CDR3 length: 12 residues. The germline gives CDR1 SNHLY, CDR2 FYNNEI. CDR3 coding DNA: TGTGCCAGCAGTGAAGGACAGTATGGCTACACCTTC. It specifies CASSEGQYGYTF.

This clone was counted a few times. This rearrangement joins TRBV29-1 to TRBJ2-1; 13 bases align to TRBD2. The CDR3 runs to 17 residues. With V trimmed by 6 bases and J by 0 bases, 8 bases remained unmatched. Per the germline V gene, CDR1 is SQVTM and CDR2 is ANQGSEA. The CDR3 here is CSVAGTSGEHSYNEQFF. DNA for the CDR3: TGCAGCGTCGCCGGGACTAGCGGGGAGCACTCCTACAATGAGCAGTTCTTC.

The CDR3 DNA sequence: TGCGCCAGCAGCCAGCCTGGACTAGAATGGTACAATGAGCAGTTCTTC. This encodes CASSQPGLEWYNEQFF. J is TRBJ2-1 and V is TRBV5-1; the match to TRBD2 covers 7 bases. The germline V gene encodes CDR1 SGHRS and CDR2 YFSETQ. V gave up 4 bases and J gave up 4 bases; unmatched junction bases: 11. The CDR3 sequence is 16 residues long.